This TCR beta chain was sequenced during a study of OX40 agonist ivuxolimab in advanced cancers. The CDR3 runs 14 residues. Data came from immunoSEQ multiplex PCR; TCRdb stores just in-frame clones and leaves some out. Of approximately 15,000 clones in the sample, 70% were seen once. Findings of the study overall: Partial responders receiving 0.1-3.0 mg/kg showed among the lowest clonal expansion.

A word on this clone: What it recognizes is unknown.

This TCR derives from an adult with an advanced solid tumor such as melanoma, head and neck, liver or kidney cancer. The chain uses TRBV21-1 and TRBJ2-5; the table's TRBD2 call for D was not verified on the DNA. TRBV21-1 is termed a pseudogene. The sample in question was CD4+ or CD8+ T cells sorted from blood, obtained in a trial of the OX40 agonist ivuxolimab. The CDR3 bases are TGTGCCAGCAGCCGGGCCCTTCGGGGGGAGACCCAGTACTTC. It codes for CASSRALRGETQYF.